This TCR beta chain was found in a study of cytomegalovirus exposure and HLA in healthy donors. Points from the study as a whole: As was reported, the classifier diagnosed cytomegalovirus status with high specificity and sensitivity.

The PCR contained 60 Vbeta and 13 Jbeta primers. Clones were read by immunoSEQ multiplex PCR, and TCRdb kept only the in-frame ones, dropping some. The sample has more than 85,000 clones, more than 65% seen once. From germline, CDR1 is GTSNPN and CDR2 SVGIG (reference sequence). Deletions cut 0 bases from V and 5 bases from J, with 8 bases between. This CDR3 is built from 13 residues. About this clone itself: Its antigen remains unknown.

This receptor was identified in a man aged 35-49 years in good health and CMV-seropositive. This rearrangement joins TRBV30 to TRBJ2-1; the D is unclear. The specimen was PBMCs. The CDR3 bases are TGTGCCTGGAGTGTAGTCGGTAACAATGAGCAGTTCTTC. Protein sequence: CAWSVVGNNEQFF.